These 6 T cell receptor beta chains came from one sample sequenced in a study of shared clonotypes between healthy human individuals. Libraries were prepared by immunoSEQ multiplex PCR; TCRdb keeps only in-frame clonotypes and omits some of them. The sample holds over a million clones, roughly 96% seen once. The sample was naive CD4+ T cells sorted from blood. Subset given: CD45RA+ positively selected. The receptors shown here come from a man aged 25-45 years in good health.

The V and J genes are TRBV19 and TRBJ2-5, with D possibly being TRBD2 (6 bases). The CDR3 has 16 amino acids. V was pared by 5 bases and J by 5 bases, with 21 bases between. CDR1 is LNHDA and CDR2 is SQIVND in the germline V gene (reference sequence). CDR3 residues: CASSGIGSGAWETQYF. The CDR3 coding sequence is TGTGCCAGTAGTGGGATCGGATCGGGAGCGTGGGAGACCCAGTACTTC.

This rearrangement joins TRBV4-3 to TRBJ2-2, with TRBD2 as a possible D gene (6 bases). The V end was cut by 3 bases, the J end by 2 bases, with 10 bases between. The CDR3 runs 15 residues. Per the germline V gene, CDR1 is LGHNA and CDR2 is YSLEER. The CDR3 here is CASSQEGPNTGELFF. DNA for the CDR3: TGCGCCAGCAGCCAGGAGGGACCAAACACCGGGGAGCTGTTTTTT.

The table lists this clone with a count of one. The CDR3, as DNA: TGTGCCTGGAGACCATCTCTAGCGGGACTTGAGCAGTACTTC. Protein product: CAWRPSLAGLEQYF. The chain has TRBV30 and TRBJ2-7, with 9 nucleotides matching TRBD2. The CDR3 covers 14 residues. CDR1 and CDR2 from the germline V gene are GTSNPN and SVGIG (reference sequence). V shed 3 bases and J 7 bases; nucleotides not matched to a gene: 10. Full variable domain (remainder filled in from reference TRBV30 and TRBJ2-7): SQTIHQWPATLVQPVGSPLSLECTVEGTSNPNLYWYRQAAGRGLQLLFYSVGIGQISSEVPQNLSASRPQDRQFILSSKKLLLSDSGFYLCAWRPSLAGLEQYFGPGTRLTVT.

The chain uses TRBV28 and TRBJ2-2; 8 bases agree with TRBD2. CDR1 is MDHEN, CDR2 SYDVKM, per germline. The V gene end was trimmed by 10 bases and the J gene end by 6 bases; junction bases not matched to a gene: 4. This CDR3 has 12 amino acids. The CDR3 sequence is CATRGGPGELFF. DNA for the CDR3: TGTGCCACCCGGGGGGGCCCCGGGGAGCTGTTTTTT. Variable domain in full (rest from reference TRBV28 and TRBJ2-2): DVKVTQSSRYLVKRTGEKVFLECVQDMDHENMFWYRQDPGLGLRLIYFSYDVKMKEKGDIPEGYSVSREKKERFSLILESASTNQTSMYLCATRGGPGELFFGEGSRLTVL.

The chain employs TRBV10-3 and TRBJ2-7; no definite D call. The CDR3 spans 15 residues. V was clipped by 3 bases and J by 4 bases, with 16 bases between them. CDR1 is ENHRY, CDR2 SYGVKD, per germline. The CDR3 region has the DNA TGTGCCATCAGTGAAGTACTCTCAAGGCGATACGAGCAGTACTTC. As protein: CAISEVLSRRYEQYF.

The chain links TRBV10-1 to TRBJ2-1, with 11 bases identical to TRBD2. CDR3 length equals 14 residues. CDR1 is WNHNN, CDR2 SYGVQD, per germline (reference sequence). J lost 6 bases, V lost 5 bases, and 3 bases had no gene match. The CDR3 is CASSSGLAVNEQFF. The DNA of the CDR3 is TGCGCCAGCAGTTCGGGACTAGCGGTCAATGAGCAGTTCTTC.